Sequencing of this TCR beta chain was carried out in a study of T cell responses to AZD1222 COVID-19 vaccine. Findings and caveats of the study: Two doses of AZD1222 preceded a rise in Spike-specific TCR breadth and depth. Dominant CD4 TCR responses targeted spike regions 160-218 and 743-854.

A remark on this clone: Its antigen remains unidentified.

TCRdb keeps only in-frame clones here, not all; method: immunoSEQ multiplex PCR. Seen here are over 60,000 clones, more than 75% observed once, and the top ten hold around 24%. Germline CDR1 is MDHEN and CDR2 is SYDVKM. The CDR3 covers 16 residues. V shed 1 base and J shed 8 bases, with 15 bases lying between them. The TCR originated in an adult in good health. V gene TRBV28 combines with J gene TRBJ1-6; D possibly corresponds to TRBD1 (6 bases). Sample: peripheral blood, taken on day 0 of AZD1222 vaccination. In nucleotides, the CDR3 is TGTGCCAGCAGTTTATTGGGGGGCCAGGGACATTCACCCCTCCACTTT. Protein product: CASSLLGGQGHSPLHF.